The source of this T cell receptor beta chain is a study of shared clonotypes between healthy human individuals (dated by TCRdb to the early 2020s). Concerning the study at large: The cohort comprised two women and three men aged 18 to 49 years. For each donor, CD4 naive and CD4 memory were each given three plates, CD8 naive was given two plates, and CD8 memory was given one plate. To estimate repertoire size and how much clonotype sharing occurs between individuals, the study deeply sequenced the blood TCR repertoires of about five healthy adults. To increase sequencing depth and limit assay-specific biases, TCR repertoire library preparation and sequencing were carried out by different laboratories using diverse techniques. Per donor, leukapheresis produced somewhere between about 0.9 and 9 billion PBMCs.

Healthy HIV-negative adults with no recently reported acute infections or vaccinations were included as donors. Every donor was a Caucasian adult living in Nashville, Tennessee, USA. CD4+ T cells were enriched by magnetic negative selection, after which naive cells were positively selected on CD45RA and the negative fraction was taken as the memory subset. After blood collection by leukapheresis, PBMCs were isolated using Ficoll-Histopaque density gradient centrifugation and then cryopreserved in the vapor phase of liquid nitrogen. Analytical flow cytometry was used to check the purity and quantity of each magnetically sorted T cell population. Genomic DNA was isolated from each sorted fraction and quantified by UV absorbance on a Nanodrop 2000c. Using the deep immunoSEQ assay, multiplex PCR amplified TCR CDR3 regions from genomic DNA. Extracted genomic DNA from each cell subset was spread evenly across all wells of several immunoSEQ 96-well plates, with each plate serving as a replicate. For sorted subsets, each replicate PCR was loaded with roughly 190 ng genomic DNA, equivalent to approximately 27,000 T cell genomes. The purified libraries were quantified using a Qubit 3.0 fluorometer, sized with a Bioanalyzer 2100, and then quantified again using the KAPA Library Quantification kit. Every immunoSEQ 96-well plate was sequenced on a separate single-read 150-cycle Illumina NextSeq 550 flow cell. As for how the authors treated the data: Because the immunoSEQ output held only junctional sequences and lacked quality scores, the filtering could not match the filtering applied to full-length reads. To assign V/J genes and CDR3, sequences were annotated against IMGT germline references using PyIR, a Python wrapper for IgBLAST v1.9. Reads were filtered out if the reads had weak V/J assignments (E-value above 1e-6), no CDR3, stop codons, out-of-frame junctions, or ambiguous translated residues. V3J clonotypes were defined as sequences sharing the same inferred V gene, J gene, and CDR3 amino acid sequence. Percentage overlap between repertoires was computed as shared unique clonotypes divided by the size of the smaller repertoire. RTK rarefaction, the Chao1 estimator, and Recon v2.1 estimates of unobserved clonotypes were used to assess repertoire richness. Generation probabilities were computed with OLGA for all TCRbeta clonotypes obtained by the gDNA method from several donors. Sourced from immuneACCESS, this table was stored by TCRdb with only in-frame sequences that have V and J called. A share of the clones is absent; for the studies checked, an unresolved V gene accounts for under half, and the remainder has no known explanation. The V and J calls and clone size are taken from that table; D and trimming were inferred from the DNA. This sample lists some 2.3 million clones; more than 85% were detected once. The ten largest clones add up to around 0.4% of the sample.

About this clone: The target of this receptor is not known. Per-base qualities were not stored, and no clone one base away is much larger.

Taken from cysteine to phenylalanine, the CDR3 has 15 residues. The read is trimmed to its CDR3 DNA, 45 bases read in frame from base 1. Between the V and J ends, shortened by 1 base and 0 bases respectively, the junction contains 5 bases. The germline V gene (reference sequence) gives CDR1 as SGHNT and CDR2 as YYREEE. Beyond this particular receptor, the publication reports: Higher generation probabilities were observed for clonotypes shared by all four sorted-subset donors than for non-shared clonotypes. Estimated clonotype richness was generally larger for naive than for memory subsets. Across several donors, about 4.5% of naive CD4, approximately 4% of naive CD8, 2% to 2.5% of memory CD4, and around 0.4% of memory CD8 clonotypes were shared. Rarefaction of sorted-subset datasets indicated incomplete sequencing despite the large sequencing depth. Sampling was limited to blood, and TCR repertoires in tissue likely differ from TCR repertoires in blood. Pairwise subsampling indicated that sequencing depth was expected to affect the degree of clonotype sharing among donors. The small number of donors limited the genetic and exposure-history diversity represented.

The chain employs TRBV5-4 and TRBJ2-6; the D gene is unclear. This clonotype originated in a young man in good health. Some clones in this sample may be carry-over from other donors' samples. Sequencing was carried out using naive CD4+ T cells from PBMCs. The sample's cell subset or site label, in plain terms: CD45RA+ positively selected. The base sequence is TGTGCCAGCAGCTTGAGTCCCTCTGGGGCCAACGTCCTGACTTTC. Its product reads: CASSLSPSGANVLTF.